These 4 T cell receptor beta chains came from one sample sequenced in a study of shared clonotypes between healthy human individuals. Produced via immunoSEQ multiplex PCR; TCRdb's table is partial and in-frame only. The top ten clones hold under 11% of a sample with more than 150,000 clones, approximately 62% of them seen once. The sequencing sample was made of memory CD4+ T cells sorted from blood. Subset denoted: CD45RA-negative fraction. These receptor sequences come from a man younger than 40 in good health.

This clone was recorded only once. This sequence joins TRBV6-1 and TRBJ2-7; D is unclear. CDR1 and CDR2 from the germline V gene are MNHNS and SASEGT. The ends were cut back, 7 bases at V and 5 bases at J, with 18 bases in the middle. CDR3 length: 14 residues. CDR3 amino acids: CASTRIGPLNEQYF. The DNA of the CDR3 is TGTGCCAGCACTCGAATTGGACCATTAAACGAGCAGTACTTC.

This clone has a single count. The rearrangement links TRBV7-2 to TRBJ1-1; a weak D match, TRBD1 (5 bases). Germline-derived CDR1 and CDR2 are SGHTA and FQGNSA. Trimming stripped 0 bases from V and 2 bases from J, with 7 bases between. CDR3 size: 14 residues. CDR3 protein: CASSLAGVNTEAFF. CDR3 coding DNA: TGTGCCAGCAGCTTAGCAGGGGTCAACACTGAAGCTTTCTTT.

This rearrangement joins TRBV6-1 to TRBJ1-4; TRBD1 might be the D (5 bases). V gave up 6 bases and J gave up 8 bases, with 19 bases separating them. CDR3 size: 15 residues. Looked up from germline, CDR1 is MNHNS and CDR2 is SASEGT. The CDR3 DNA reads TGTGCCAGCAGGCATGGGGCAGAACAGATCGAAAAACTGTTTTTT. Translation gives CASRHGAEQIEKLFF.

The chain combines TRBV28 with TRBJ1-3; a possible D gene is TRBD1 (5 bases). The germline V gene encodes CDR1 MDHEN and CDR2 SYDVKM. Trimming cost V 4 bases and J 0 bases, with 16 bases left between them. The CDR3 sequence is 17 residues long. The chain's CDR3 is CASSSLLFDSSGNTIYF. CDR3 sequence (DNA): TGTGCCAGCAGTTCCCTGCTGTTCGACAGCTCTGGAAACACCATATATTTT. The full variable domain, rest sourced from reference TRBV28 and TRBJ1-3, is DVKVTQSSRYLVKRTGEKVFLECVQDMDHENMFWYRQDPGLGLRLIYFSYDVKMKEKGDIPEGYSVSREKKERFSLILESASTNQTSMYLCASSSLLFDSSGNTIYFGEGSWLTVV.